The source of this T cell receptor (beta chain) is a study of T cell repertoires in cytomegalovirus infection. Across the study: Indicated by public TCR beta signatures were CMV infection and matching HLA type.

TCRdb itself ran the reads through MiXCR, one entry per CDR3 protein. The sample carries roughly 120,000 distinct CDR3 sequences, around 30% recorded once. The germline gives CDR1 SGHTA, CDR2 FQGNSA. This CDR3 contains 15 residues. Trimming removed 5 bases at V and 1 base at J, with 15 bases between. Turning to this clonotype: Antigen specificity is unknown.

Sample: CD8+ T cells from cultured PBMCs, taken from culture after CMV antigen stimulation. V gene TRBV7-2 combines with J gene TRBJ2-7, with D possibly TRBD1 on 5 matching bases. The TCR comes from a human donor in good health (CMV status not recorded). Some clones in this sample may be carry-over from other donors' samples. CDR3 loop: CASSPSRGLSYEQYF. CDR3 coding DNA: TGTGCCAGCAGCCCATCTAGGGGCCTTTCCTACGAGCAGTACTTC.